This TCR beta chain was documented in a study of shared clonotypes between healthy human individuals. Across the study: Sampling drew on donors who were two women and a few men aged 18 to 49.

Assay: immunoSEQ multiplex PCR; the TCRdb copy retains only in-frame clones and omits some. Of 550,000 to 600,000 clones in the sample, around 78% are singletons; the top ten hold about 12%. V was pared by 2 bases and J by 5 bases, with 13 bases between. CDR1 and CDR2 from the germline V gene are SGHRS and YFSETQ. The CDR3 has 14 amino acids. The receptor was isolated from a woman aged 40-49 years in good health. Some clones in this sample may be carry-over from other donors' samples. The gene calls are TRBV5-1 and TRBJ2-5; possibly TRBD1 for D (6 bases). The sample comprised PBMCs. The CDR3 DNA is TGCGCCAGCAGCTTACCAGGGGATGGGGAGACCCAGTACTTC. The encoded protein is CASSLPGDGETQYF.